Listed below are T cell receptor beta chains from one sample, sequenced in a study of cytomegalovirus exposure and HLA in healthy donors. Assay used: immunoSEQ multiplex PCR; TCRdb lists only in-frame clones, some missing. The sample lists some 140,000 clones, 77% seen once, with 2% to 2.5% in the top ten. The sample consisted of PBMCs. The receptors shown here come from a man younger than 45 in good health and CMV-seronegative. Both conserved end residues are part of each CDR3. D genes are given only for firm matches. Clone size is given for some rows only: seen once, a few or many times, or a class if the clone is expanded.

D gene: TRBD1
J gene: TRBJ2-5
V gene: TRBV9
clone size: NA
CDR3 protein: CASSVAGGQHQETQYF
CDR3 DNA: TGTGCCAGCAGCGTAGCAGGGGGACAACACCAAGAGACCCAGTACTTC

D gene: NA
J gene: TRBJ1-1
V gene: TRBV4-1
clone size: NA
CDR3 protein: CASSQDRQGSPEAFF
CDR3 DNA: TGCGCCAGCAGCCAAGATCGTCAGGGTAGCCCTGAAGCTTTCTTT

D gene: NA
J gene: TRBJ2-2
V gene: TRBV7-2
clone size: once
CDR3 protein: CASSLTNTGELFF
CDR3 DNA: TGTGCCAGCAGCTTGACAAACACCGGGGAGCTGTTTTTT

D gene: TRBD2
J gene: TRBJ2-3
V gene: TRBV5-1
clone size: NA
CDR3 protein: CASSSALAGPADTQYF
CDR3 DNA: TGCGCCAGCAGCTCGGCTCTAGCGGGACCGGCAGATACGCAGTATTTT

D gene: TRBD2
J gene: TRBJ2-5
V gene: TRBV10-2
clone size: NA
CDR3 protein: CASSGLAGGRETQYF
CDR3 DNA: TGCGCCAGCAGTGGACTAGCGGGAGGTCGAGAGACCCAGTACTTC

D gene: TRBD2
J gene: TRBJ2-1
V gene: TRBV6-5
clone size: NA
CDR3 protein: CASSFGTSGTDNEQFF
CDR3 DNA: TGTGCCAGCAGTTTCGGGACTAGCGGAACTGACAATGAGCAGTTCTTC

D gene: TRBD1
J gene: TRBJ1-1
V gene: TRBV2
clone size: NA
CDR3 protein: CASRGQGTEAFF
CDR3 DNA: TGTGCCAGCAGGGGACAGGGGACTGAAGCTTTCTTT

D gene: TRBD1
J gene: TRBJ2-2
V gene: TRBV6-1
clone size: NA
CDR3 protein: CASSGDRATGELFF
CDR3 DNA: TGTGCCAGCAGTGGGGACAGGGCCACCGGGGAGCTGTTTTTT

D gene: NA
J gene: TRBJ2-5
V gene: TRBV5-1
clone size: NA
CDR3 protein: CASSPSGEWETQYF
CDR3 DNA: TGCGCCAGCAGCCCGAGTGGGGAGTGGGAGACCCAGTACTTC

D gene: NA
J gene: TRBJ2-1
V gene: TRBV4-1
clone size: once
CDR3 protein: CASSPMPQNNEQFF
CDR3 DNA: TGCGCCAGCAGCCCCATGCCACAGAACAATGAGCAGTTCTTC

D gene: NA
J gene: TRBJ2-7
V gene: TRBV28
clone size: NA
CDR3 protein: CASSLGGEQYF
CDR3 DNA: TGTGCCAGCAGTTTAGGGGGGGAGCAGTACTTC

D gene: TRBD1
J gene: TRBJ2-7
V gene: TRBV30
clone size: few
CDR3 protein: CAWSVSYRGYEQYF
CDR3 DNA: TGTGCCTGGAGTGTATCCTACAGGGGGTACGAGCAGTACTTC

D gene: NA
J gene: TRBJ1-1
V gene: TRBV28
clone size: NA
CDR3 protein: CASSRWGPEAFF
CDR3 DNA: TGTGCCAGCAGTCGGTGGGGGCCTGAAGCTTTCTTT

D gene: NA
J gene: TRBJ1-3
V gene: TRBV5-6
clone size: NA
CDR3 protein: CASSQVRGAFGNTIYF
CDR3 DNA: TGTGCCAGCAGCCAAGTTCGGGGGGCCTTTGGAAACACCATATATTTT

D gene: NA
J gene: TRBJ2-7
V gene: TRBV29-1
clone size: NA
CDR3 protein: CSVETEPVNGEQYF
CDR3 DNA: TGCAGCGTTGAGACTGAACCGGTTAACGGCGAGCAGTACTTC

D gene: NA
J gene: TRBJ2-7
V gene: TRBV28
clone size: few
CDR3 protein: CASSSWEAYEQYF
CDR3 DNA: TGTGCCAGCAGCTCCTGGGAGGCCTACGAGCAGTACTTC

D gene: TRBD2
J gene: TRBJ2-7
V gene: TRBV4-2
clone size: NA
CDR3 protein: CASSQDSGLAYEQYF
CDR3 DNA: TGTGCCAGCAGCCAAGACTCGGGACTAGCCTACGAGCAGTACTTC

D gene: TRBD1
J gene: TRBJ1-2
V gene: TRBV29-1
clone size: NA
CDR3 protein: CSGYHRGYGYTF
CDR3 DNA: TGCAGCGGATACCACAGGGGGTATGGCTACACCTTC

D gene: NA
J gene: TRBJ2-3
V gene: TRBV2
clone size: NA
CDR3 protein: CASSDRYGVPDTQYF
CDR3 DNA: TGTGCCAGCAGTGATCGCTACGGAGTCCCAGATACGCAGTATTTT

D gene: TRBD1
J gene: TRBJ2-3
V gene: TRBV6-5
clone size: NA
CDR3 protein: CASWDSSTDTQYF
CDR3 DNA: TGTGCCAGCTGGGACAGTAGCACAGATACGCAGTATTTT

D gene: TRBD2
J gene: TRBJ2-7
V gene: TRBV25-1
clone size: few
CDR3 protein: CASSPSGVSYEQYF
CDR3 DNA: TGTGCCAGCAGCCCCAGCGGGGTTTCTTACGAGCAGTACTTC

D gene: NA
J gene: TRBJ2-1
V gene: TRBV19
clone size: NA
CDR3 protein: CASSRRDWDEQFF
CDR3 DNA: TGTGCCAGTAGTAGGCGAGACTGGGATGAGCAGTTCTTC

D gene: NA
J gene: TRBJ1-2
V gene: TRBV15
clone size: NA
CDR3 protein: CATSRDRGRYGYTF
CDR3 DNA: TGTGCCACCAGCAGAGACAGGGGAAGGTATGGCTACACCTTC

D gene: NA
J gene: TRBJ1-5
V gene: TRBV29-1
clone size: NA
CDR3 protein: CSTSKGYNQPQHF
CDR3 DNA: TGCAGCACCTCCAAGGGGTACAATCAGCCCCAGCATTTT

D gene: NA
J gene: TRBJ2-2
V gene: TRBV5-4
clone size: NA
CDR3 protein: CASSLGPGELFF
CDR3 DNA: TGTGCCAGCAGCTTGGGGCCCGGGGAGCTGTTTTTT